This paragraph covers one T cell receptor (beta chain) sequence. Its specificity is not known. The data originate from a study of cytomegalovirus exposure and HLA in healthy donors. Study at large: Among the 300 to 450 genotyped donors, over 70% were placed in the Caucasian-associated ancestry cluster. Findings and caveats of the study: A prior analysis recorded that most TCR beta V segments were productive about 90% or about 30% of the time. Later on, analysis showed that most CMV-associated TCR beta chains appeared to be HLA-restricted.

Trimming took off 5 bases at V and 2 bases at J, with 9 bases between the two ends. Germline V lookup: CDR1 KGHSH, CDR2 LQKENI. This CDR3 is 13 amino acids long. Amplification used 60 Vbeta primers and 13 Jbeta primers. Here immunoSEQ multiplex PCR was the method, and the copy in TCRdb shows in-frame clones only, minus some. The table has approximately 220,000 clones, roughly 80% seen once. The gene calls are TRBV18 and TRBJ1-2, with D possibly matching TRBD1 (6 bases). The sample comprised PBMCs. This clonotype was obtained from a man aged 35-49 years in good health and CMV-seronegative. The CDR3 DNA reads TGTGCCAGCTCAGCGGACAGCAACTATGGCTACACCTTC. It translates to CASSADSNYGYTF. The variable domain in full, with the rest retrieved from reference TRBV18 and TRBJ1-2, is NAGVMQNPRHLVRRRGQEARLRCSPMKGHSHVYWYRQLPEEGLKFMVYLQKENIIDESGMPKERFSAEFPKEGPSILRIQQVVRGDSAAYFCASSADSNYGYTFGSGTRLTVV.